This T cell receptor beta chain was observed in a study of early T cells in non-severe SARS-CoV-2 infection. This clonotype was detected ten times or more. Trimming cost V 7 bases and J 0 bases; bases outside gene matches: 3. There are 14 residues in the CDR3. Germline CDR1 reads LNHDA; CDR2 reads SQIVND (reference sequence). Unique molecular identifiers were attached to individual cDNA molecules. TCRdb re-derived calls from the 5' RACE reads in MiXCR, one entry per CDR3 protein. The data hold about 90,000 distinct CDR3 sequences, with 12% observed a single time. The chain employs TRBV19 and TRBJ2-3, with 8 nucleotides matching TRBD1. This TCR came from an adult who was a healthcare worker with PCR-confirmed SARS-CoV-2 infection or an uninfected control (not recorded which). This sample comprised whole blood, obtained at baseline. As DNA, the CDR3 is TGTGCCAGTATAGGGACAGGAAGCACAGATACGCAGTATTTT. Protein sequence: CASIGTGSTDTQYF. The full variable domain, completed using reference TRBV19 and TRBJ2-3, is DGGITQSPKYLFRKEGQNVTLSCEQNLNHDAMYWYRQDPGQGLRLIYYSQIVNDFQKGDIAEGYSVSREKKESFPLTVTSAQKNPTAFYLCASIGTGSTDTQYFGPGTRLTVL.